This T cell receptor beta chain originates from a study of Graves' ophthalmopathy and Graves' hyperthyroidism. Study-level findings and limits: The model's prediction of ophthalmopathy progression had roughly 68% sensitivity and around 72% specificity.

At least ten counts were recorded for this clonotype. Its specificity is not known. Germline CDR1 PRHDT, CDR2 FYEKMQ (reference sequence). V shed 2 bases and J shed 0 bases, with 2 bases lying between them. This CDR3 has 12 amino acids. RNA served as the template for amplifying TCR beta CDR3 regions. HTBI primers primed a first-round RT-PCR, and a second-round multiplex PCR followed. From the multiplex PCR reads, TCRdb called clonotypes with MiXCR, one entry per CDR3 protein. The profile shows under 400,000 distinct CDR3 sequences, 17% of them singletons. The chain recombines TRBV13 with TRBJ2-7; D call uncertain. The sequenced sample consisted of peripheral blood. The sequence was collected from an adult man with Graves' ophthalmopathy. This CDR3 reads CASSLISYEQYF. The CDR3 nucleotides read TGTGCCAGCAGCTTAATCTCCTACGAGCAGTACTTC.